This is a list of T cell receptor beta chains from one sample in a study of CD8 T cells in Susac syndrome. MiXCR was run by TCRdb on the immunoSEQ multiplex PCR reads, yielding one entry per CDR3 protein. The table lists about 76,000 distinct CDR3 sequences, roughly 92% of them singletons, with less than 0.6% in the top ten. Material: CD8+ T cells from PBMCs. The receptors here all came from a human donor with Susac syndrome. Both conserved end residues are part of each CDR3. Fields, in order: D gene, J gene, clone size, V gene, CDR3 protein, CDR3 DNA. D genes are given only for firm matches. Clone size is shown for a subset of rows, as once, few, many or a class of expanded clone.

.,TRBJ1-1,.,TRBV3-1,CASSQGTDWNTEAFF,TGTGCCAGCAGCCAAGGGACAGACTGGAACACTGAAGCTTTCTTT
TRBD2,TRBJ2-3,.,TRBV20-1,CSAQTSGRTDTQYF,TGCAGTGCGCAAACTAGCGGCCGCACAGATACGCAGTATTTT
TRBD1,TRBJ1-1,.,TRBV19,CASTQTGMNTEAFF,TGTGCCAGTACTCAGACAGGGATGAACACTGAAGCTTTCTTT
TRBD1,TRBJ1-1,once,TRBV19,CASTLGQGNTEAFF,TGTGCCAGCACCCTCGGACAGGGGAACACTGAAGCTTTCTTT
.,TRBJ2-1,.,TRBV20-1,CSARTRDRNNEQFF,TGCAGTGCTAGAACCCGCGACAGGAACAATGAGCAGTTCTTC
.,TRBJ2-1,.,TRBV24-1,CATSESTNEQFF,TGTGCCACCAGTGAGAGTACCAATGAGCAGTTCTTC
TRBD1,TRBJ2-2,.,TRBV19,CASSEPGQAVTGELFF,TGTGCCAGTAGTGAACCCGGACAGGCAGTTACCGGGGAGCTGTTTTTT
TRBD2,TRBJ2-2,.,TRBV13,CASRGGKIGELFF,TGTGCCAGCAGGGGAGGGAAGATCGGGGAGCTGTTTTTT
TRBD2,TRBJ2-7,few,TRBV20-1,CSGLAATYEQYF,TGCAGCGGACTAGCGGCTACCTACGAGCAGTACTTC
.,TRBJ1-4,.,TRBV19,CASSMGTVNEKLFF,TGTGCCAGTAGTATGGGGACGGTTAATGAAAAACTGTTTTTT
.,TRBJ1-2,.,TRBV24-1,CATSDLIHGYTF,TGTGCCACCAGTGATTTAATCCATGGCTACACCTTC